The rows below give T cell receptor beta chains drawn from one sample of a study of OX40 agonist ivuxolimab in advanced cancers. Produced via immunoSEQ multiplex PCR; TCRdb's table is partial and in-frame only. Of some 19,000 clones detected, about 70% appear once; the ten largest clones hold more than 9.5%. This material consisted of CD4+ or CD8+ T cells sorted from blood, taken in a trial of the OX40 agonist ivuxolimab. The receptors originated from an adult with an advanced solid tumor such as melanoma, head and neck, liver or kidney cancer. The CDR3 runs from the conserved cysteine through the conserved F or W. The order of the fields is CDR3 DNA, CDR3 protein, V gene, J gene, clone size, CDR3 length, D gene. A D gene is named only where the DNA matches it firmly. Clone size is given for some rows only: seen once, a few or many times, or a class if the clone is expanded.

TGTGCCAGCAGCTTGACAGGGGGGTCTGTATATGGCTACACCTTC	CASSLTGGSVYGYTF	TRBV7-2	TRBJ1-2	.	15	TRBD1
TGTGCCAGTAGTATGGGTGGATACTATGGCTACACCTTC	CASSMGGYYGYTF	TRBV19	TRBJ1-2	.	13	.
TGCGCCAGCAGCTTGGACCCAGGGGTGAATGCCAATGAGCAGTTCTTC	CASSLDPGVNANEQFF	TRBV5-1	TRBJ2-1	.	16	.
TGTGCCAGCAGCGGATCACAGGGGGGAGGCTTCTACGAGCAGTACTTC	CASSGSQGGGFYEQYF	TRBV7-9	TRBJ2-7	.	16	TRBD1
TGCAGCGGCGTAAGCGGCCCCACAGATACGCAGTATTTT	CSGVSGPTDTQYF	TRBV29-1	TRBJ2-3	.	13	.
TGCACCAGCAGCCGGGGGGGGACTCCCCCCCGTTGCCTTAACACTGAAGCTTTCTTT	CTSSRGGTPPRCLNTEAFF	TRBV1	TRBJ1-1	.	19	.
TGTGCCAGCACCGACGGTCCGGGTGAAGCTTTCTTT	CASTDGPGEAFF	TRBV7-9	TRBJ1-1	.	12	.
TGTGCCAGCTCGGGACTAGCGGGAAAAGAGACCCAGTACTTC	CASSGLAGKETQYF	TRBV27	TRBJ2-5	.	14	TRBD2
TGCAGTGCTAGGGAGTACAATGAGCAGTTCTTC	CSAREYNEQFF	TRBV20-1	TRBJ2-1	.	11	.
TGTGCCAGCAGTGAAGGGAGTAGCGGGGGGGATGATGAGCAGTTCTTC	CASSEGSSGGDDEQFF	TRBV6-1	TRBJ2-1	.	16	TRBD2
TGTGCCAGCAGTTTCTCACGGGAAAACCCCGCTTATGGCTACACCTTC	CASSFSRENPAYGYTF	TRBV28	TRBJ1-2	once	16	.
TGTGCCAGCAGCCCCATGACAGCCGATAATGAAAAACTGTTTTTT	CASSPMTADNEKLFF	TRBV7-6	TRBJ1-4	.	15	.
TGTGCCAGCAGTTTCTCGGGGGGGGGAGGCGAGCAGTACTTC	CASSFSGGGGEQYF	TRBV27	TRBJ2-7	.	14	TRBD2
TGTGCCAGCAGTTTTTCCTCGGGACAGCCACTGGATTTT	CASSFSSGQPLDF	TRBV6-5	TRBJ1-5	once	13	TRBD1
TGTGCCAGCAGTTGGGTCAGAGAAGAGACCCAGTACTTC	CASSWVREETQYF	TRBV6-6	TRBJ2-5	few	13	.
TGTGCCAGTAGTACCGGGACAGCAAACTCTAAAATGGCCAATCAGCCCCAGCATTTT	CASSTGTANSKMANQPQHF	TRBV19	TRBJ1-5	.	19	TRBD1
TGTGCCAGCATAGGGACTAGCGGGACCCACGAGCAGTACTTC	CASIGTSGTHEQYF	TRBV7-9	TRBJ2-7	.	14	TRBD2
TGTGCCAGCCACGGGACGGTGGATGAAAAACTGTTTTTT	CASHGTVDEKLFF	TRBV28	TRBJ1-4	.	13	.
TGTGCCAGCAGCTTGAATCCTGGACAGGGGACCTACGAGCAGTACTTC	CASSLNPGQGTYEQYF	TRBV5-5	TRBJ2-7	few	16	TRBD1
TGTGCCAGCAGTTTTGGGGTCACGAATCAGCCCCAGCATTTT	CASSFGVTNQPQHF	TRBV28	TRBJ1-5	.	14	.
TGTGCCAGCAGCCTCAGGGGAGGCGAAAAACTGTTTTTT	CASSLRGGEKLFF	TRBV13	TRBJ1-4	.	13	.
TGTGCCAGCACTGAGGACAGGGCCGGACTAGATACGCAGTATTTT	CASTEDRAGLDTQYF	TRBV28	TRBJ2-3	.	15	TRBD1
TGTGCCAGTAGTATAGGCGGCAGGGCCTTCAATCAGCCCCAGCATTTT	CASSIGGRAFNQPQHF	TRBV19	TRBJ1-5	.	16	.
TGTGCCAGCAGCTTGTCGCATTATGCGGACAGAAGCTCCTACGAGCAGTACTTC	CASSLSHYADRSSYEQYF	TRBV5-6	TRBJ2-7	medium-sized	18	.
TGTGCCAGCAGCTTAGAGAACTCTGGAAACACCATATATTTT	CASSLENSGNTIYF	TRBV11-2	TRBJ1-3	few	14	.
TGTGCCACCCAGACTAGCGGCACCGGGGAGCTGTTTTTT	CATQTSGTGELFF	TRBV19	TRBJ2-2	many	13	TRBD2
TGTGCCAGCAGTTACGGTGTTACCGGGGAGCTGTTTTTT	CASSYGVTGELFF	TRBV6-6	TRBJ2-2	.	13	.
TGTGCCAGCAGCTCGGACAGCACCTCTGGAAACACCATATATTTT	CASSSDSTSGNTIYF	TRBV7-2	TRBJ1-3	.	15	.
TGTGCCAGCAGCTTAGGACAGGGAGTTGAAAAACTGTTTTTT	CASSLGQGVEKLFF	TRBV7-9	TRBJ1-4	.	14	TRBD1
TGTGCCAGCAGTTACTCCGCAGGCCACGAGCAGTACTTC	CASSYSAGHEQYF	TRBV6-5	TRBJ2-7	.	13	.
TGTGCCAGCAGCCTCAGCAGACAGTGGAGGAACTATGGCTACACCTTC	CASSLSRQWRNYGYTF	TRBV28	TRBJ1-2	.	16	.
TGCAGCGTTGCCTCCGGGACGGAGTATGGCTACACCTTC	CSVASGTEYGYTF	TRBV29-1	TRBJ1-2	medium-sized	13	.
TGTGCCAGCGCCCCCCGGCTGTTAGAGACCCAGTACTTC	CASAPRLLETQYF	TRBV27	TRBJ2-5	.	13	.
TGTGCCAGCATCAAAGCGGGAGGGCCGTCGGATACGCAGTATTTT	CASIKAGGPSDTQYF	TRBV28	TRBJ2-3	.	15	TRBD2
TGTGCCAGCAGCCCCGACATCAGCTACGAGCAGTACTTC	CASSPDISYEQYF	TRBV14	TRBJ2-7	.	13	.
TGTGCCAGCAGCCAAGGACCACTAGCGGGAGGGGGTGAGACCCAGTACTTC	CASSQGPLAGGGETQYF	TRBV4-2	TRBJ2-5	once	17	TRBD2
TGTGCCAGCAGTCTCGGGACCTCGGGGGAAAAACTGTTTTTT	CASSLGTSGEKLFF	TRBV27	TRBJ1-4	.	14	.
TGTGCCAGCAGCTTGGGAGCGACAGTTGCCTACGAGCAGTACTTC	CASSLGATVAYEQYF	TRBV5-8	TRBJ2-7	.	15	.
TGTGCCAGCAGCCCCCCGATTGGACAGCGGGGGGCTGGAAACACCATATATTTT	CASSPPIGQRGAGNTIYF	TRBV28	TRBJ1-3	.	18	.
TGTGCCAGTAGCCTGGACAGCCTAGAAGAGACCCAGTACTTC	CASSLDSLEETQYF	TRBV19	TRBJ2-5	few	14	.
TGTGCCAGCAGTGACAGGGCTAGCGGGGAAAATGAGCAGTTCTTC	CASSDRASGENEQFF	TRBV6-6	TRBJ2-1	.	15	TRBD2